This TCR beta chain was retrieved from a study of blood T cells in healthy people across ages. A second PCR, run for about 7 to 11 cycles, used a sample-barcoded 5' primer plus a J-beta primer mix. One entry per CDR3 protein, called by TCRdb with MiXCR from the 5' RACE reads. Of fewer than 900,000 distinct CDR3 sequences listed, roughly 41% are singletons. This clonotype was recorded at least ten times. This CDR3 contains 11 residues. V was shortened by 0 bases and J by 8 bases, with 3 bases between the two germline ends. The germline V gene encodes CDR1 LGHDT and CDR2 YNNKEL (reference sequence). Researchers report isolating at least 6 million PBMCs per sample.

The sample taken for sequencing was blood. The sequence was obtained from a woman in her fifties or sixties in good health. The chain combines TRBV3-1 with TRBJ2-3; unclear D gene. The CDR3 nucleotides read TGTGCCAGCAGCCAAGAGGGTACGCAGTATTTT. Its protein product is CASSQEGTQYF.